Below are 8 T cell receptor beta chains sequenced from a single sample in a study of blood T cell repertoires in COVID-19. Clones were read by immunoSEQ multiplex PCR, and TCRdb kept only the in-frame ones, dropping some. The data contain some 130,000 clones, 81% of them seen just once; the ten biggest clones take up 8.4%. Sequenced input: peripheral blood. The receptors were gathered from an older woman with active or convalescent COVID-19.

The chain uses TRBV5-6 and TRBJ2-3; TRBD2 matches 13 bases. Germline CDR1 SGHDT, CDR2 YYEEEE. The CDR3 runs to 16 residues. The ends lost 2 bases at V and 6 bases at J; junction bases unmatched: 6. CDR3: CASSLGGLAGRDTQYF. CDR3 nucleotides: TGTGCCAGCAGCTTAGGGGGACTAGCGGGACGCGATACGCAGTATTTT.

The CDR3 nucleotides read TGCGCCAGCAGCCAAGATATCAAACATTCTAACTATGGCTACACCTTC. This sequence encodes CASSQDIKHSNYGYTF. This chain uses TRBV4-1 with TRBJ1-2; D gene ambiguous. The germline V gene has CDR1 MGHRA and CDR2 YSYEKL. V lost 0 bases, J lost 0 bases, and 11 bases lay in between. The length of the CDR3 is 16 residues.

The chain has TRBV28 and TRBJ1-2; D perhaps matches TRBD1 (6 bases). Germline assignment: CDR1 MDHEN and CDR2 SYDVKM. V shed 5 bases and J shed 7 bases, with 14 bases lying between them. The CDR3 totals 13 residues. The CDR3 nucleotides are TGTGCCAGCAGTCTAGGACAGCTCCCTGGCTACACCTTC. Translated, it gives CASSLGQLPGYTF.

This sequence joins TRBV2 and TRBJ1-4; 8 nucleotides align to TRBD1. The V gene end was trimmed by 6 bases and the J gene end by 5 bases; junction bases not matched to a gene: 8. The CDR3 is 15 amino acids. CDR1 and CDR2 (germline): SNHLY, FYNNEI. The CDR3 DNA is TGTGCCAGCAGCCGGACAGGGACTCCAAATGAAAAACTGTTTTTT. It specifies CASSRTGTPNEKLFF.

The CDR3 region has the DNA TGTGCCATCAGCGAACGGAGTTTTAATGAAAAACTGTTTTTT. It codes for CAISERSFNEKLFF. V gene TRBV10-3 combines with J gene TRBJ1-4; no reliable D call. Germline CDR1 is ENHRY and CDR2 is SYGVKD. CDR3 size: 14 residues. V was cut by 6 bases and J by 4 bases, with 12 bases left in between.

The gene calls are TRBV29-1 and TRBJ1-1, with 8 bases matching TRBD1. This CDR3 contains 14 residues. Germline CDR1 SQVTM, CDR2 ANQGSEA. V dropped 3 bases and J dropped 1; count of bases not matched to a gene: 4. The CDR3 here is CSVEVTGGNTEAFF. The CDR3 region has the DNA TGCAGCGTTGAGGTCACAGGGGGGAACACTGAAGCTTTCTTT.

The sample holds a few counts of this clone. V and J are TRBV10-1 and TRBJ2-1; 12 bases match TRBD2. Germline CDR1 reads WNHNN; CDR2 reads SYGVQD (reference sequence). The V and J ends lost 5 bases and 6 bases, in that order; junction bases with no gene match: 5. The CDR3 extends over 15 amino acids. The CDR3 nucleotides read TGCGCCAGCAGTAATCAACTAGCGGGGGGCAATGAGCAGTTCTTC. It codes for CASSNQLAGGNEQFF.

The J gene is TRBJ1-1, the V gene TRBV5-1; D is uncertain. Germline V gene lookup returns CDR1 SGHRS and CDR2 YFSETQ. Trimming cost V 4 bases and J 5 bases, with 15 bases left between them. This CDR3 has 14 residues. Here the CDR3 reads CASSRRAPETEAFF. CDR3 nucleotide sequence: TGCGCCAGCAGCCGGAGGGCTCCGGAGACTGAAGCTTTCTTT.